This TCR beta chain was retrieved from a study of CD8+ T cells in alopecia areata. The treatment was: oral pan-JAK inhibitor, 5-10 mg twice daily. Peripheral blood, together with lesional scalp punch biopsies, was collected from alopecia areata patients. Whole-study results and caveats: While patients received tofacitinib, many expanded lesional clones remained present in scalp and blood.

Germline-derived CDR1 and CDR2 are MGHRA and YSYEKL. This CDR3 contains 17 residues. With V trimmed by 11 bases and J by 5 bases, 20 bases remained unmatched. Extraction and reverse transcription of RNA yielded cDNA as the sequencing template. Data came from immunoSEQ multiplex PCR; TCRdb stores just in-frame clones and leaves some out. The sample has fewer than 110,000 clones; about 83% are singletons. Notes on this clone: The antigen remains undetermined.

The sample here was CD8+ T cells sorted from blood, taken at week 24, from a patient treated with tofacitinib. The chain uses TRBV4-1 and TRBJ2-5, with 10 bases identical to TRBD2. The TCR originated in a human donor with alopecia areata. This chain's CDR3 is CASAASQRGGRGETQYF. CDR3 nucleotide sequence: TGCGCCTCAGCAGCCTCCCAGCGGGGGGGCCGGGGCGAGACCCAGTACTTC.